This T cell receptor (beta chain) appears in the sequencing data of a study of blood T cell repertoires in COVID-19. Germline values: CDR1 LGHDT, CDR2 YNNKEL (reference sequence). V lost 4 bases and J 0 bases, leaving 16 bases between the germline ends. The CDR3 has 17 amino acids. Sequenced by immunoSEQ multiplex PCR; TCRdb stores in-frame clones only, minus some. The profile shows some 290,000 clones, 65% to 90% of them singletons. The material sequenced was peripheral blood. The TCR originated in a woman aged 55 to 70 with active or convalescent COVID-19. The chain combines TRBV3-1 (or the pseudogene TRBV3-2) with TRBJ2-4; possibly TRBD2 for D (6 bases). The CDR3 is CASSPSLGGLAKNIQYF. CDR3 nucleotides: TGTGCCAGCAGCCCGTCCCTTGGGGGGTTAGCCAAAAACATTCAGTACTTC.